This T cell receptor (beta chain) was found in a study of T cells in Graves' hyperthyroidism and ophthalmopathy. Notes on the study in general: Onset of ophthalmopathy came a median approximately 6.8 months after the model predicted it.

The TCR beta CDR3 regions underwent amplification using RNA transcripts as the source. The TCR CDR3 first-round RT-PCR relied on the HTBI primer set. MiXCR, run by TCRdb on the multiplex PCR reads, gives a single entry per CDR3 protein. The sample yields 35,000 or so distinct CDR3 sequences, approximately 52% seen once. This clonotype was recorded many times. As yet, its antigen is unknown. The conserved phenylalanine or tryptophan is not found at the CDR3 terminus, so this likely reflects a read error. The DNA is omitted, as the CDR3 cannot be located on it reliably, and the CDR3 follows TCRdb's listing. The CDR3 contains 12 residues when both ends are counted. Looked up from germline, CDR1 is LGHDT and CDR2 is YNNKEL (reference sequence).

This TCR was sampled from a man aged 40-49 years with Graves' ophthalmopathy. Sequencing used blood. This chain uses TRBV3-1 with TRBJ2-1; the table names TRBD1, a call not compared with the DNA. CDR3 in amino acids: CASSQAGWERSI.